A selection of T cell receptor beta chains follows, all from one sample in a study of T cell repertoires in cytomegalovirus infection. TCRdb redid the calling of the reads with MiXCR, one entry per CDR3 protein. This table holds fewer than 1,000,000 distinct CDR3 sequences, roughly 30% found once. Their antigens are not known. The specimen was cultured CD8+ T cells from PBMCs, collected from culture after CMV antigen stimulation. All receptors derive from a human donor in good health (CMV status not recorded). Some clones in this sample may be carry-over from other donors' samples. The CDR3 runs from the conserved cysteine through the conserved F or W. The D gene is left open where the match is weak. Expanded clones get a size class; other rows say once, few or many, or leave the size out.

TRBV2	16	-	TRBD1	TRBJ1-1	CASRTDRENMNTEAFF	TGTGCCAGCAGGACGGACAGGGAAAACATGAACACTGAAGCTTTCTTT
TRBV10-2	11	many	TRBD1	TRBJ1-1	CASSPGQGAFF	TGCGCCAGCAGTCCTGGACAGGGAGCTTTCTTT
TRBV7-6	13	many	-	TRBJ2-7	CASSISGDYEQYF	TGTGCCAGCAGTATCTCGGGGGACTACGAGCAGTACTTC
TRBV7-9	16	many	-	TRBJ2-3	CASSLRLGFPADTQYF	TGTGCCAGCAGCTTACGGTTGGGGTTCCCTGCAGATACGCAGTATTTT
TRBV7-6	14	many	TRBD1	TRBJ2-5	CASSFTGGEETQYF	TGTGCCAGCAGCTTCACAGGGGGCGAAGAGACCCAGTACTTC
TRBV10-3	15	few	-	TRBJ1-5	CAISEGRGRGQPQHF	TGTGCCATCAGTGAAGGTCGAGGGAGGGGTCAGCCCCAGCATTTT
TRBV6-2/TRBV6-3	14	-	-	TRBJ2-1	CASSYTTPYNEQFF	TGTGCCAGCAGTTACACAACACCCTACAATGAGCAGTTCTTC
TRBV7-9	15	many	-	TRBJ1-1	CASSLVTGRNTEAFF	TGTGCCAGCAGCTTAGTAACAGGGAGAAACACTGAAGCTTTCTTT
TRBV27	15	once	-	TRBJ2-1	CASSPSDSIYNEQFF	TGTGCCAGCAGTCCATCGGACTCGATCTACAATGAGCAGTTCTTC
TRBV4-1	16	-	TRBD2	TRBJ2-2	CASSQEVAGTSGELFF	TGCGCCAGCAGCCAAGAAGTTGCGGGGACTAGTGGGGAGCTGTTTTTT
TRBV2	14	few	-	TRBJ1-1	CASKLPKGVPEAFF	TGTGCCAGCAAGCTTCCTAAGGGGGTCCCTGAAGCTTTCTTT
TRBV27	12	few	-	TRBJ1-1	CASKYGNTEAFF	TGTGCCAGCAAATACGGGAACACTGAAGCTTTCTTT
TRBV7-8	13	many	-	TRBJ2-2	CASRSEGTGELFF	TGTGCCAGCAGGTCTGAAGGGACCGGGGAGCTGTTTTTT
TRBV7-2	17	many	-	TRBJ1-5	CASSLPQGIIGNQPQHF	TGTGCCAGCAGCTTACCTCAGGGGATAATCGGCAATCAGCCCCAGCATTTT
TRBV12-5	14	-	-	TRBJ1-2	CASGLVGGKDGYTF	TGTGCTAGTGGTTTGGTAGGGGGAAAAGATGGCTACACCTTC
TRBV5-6	17	once	TRBD1	TRBJ1-2	CASSRGTGGHLNYGYTF	TGTGCCAGCAGCCGGGGCACAGGGGGCCATCTCAACTATGGCTACACCTTC
TRBV9	16	few	TRBD1	TRBJ1-3	CASSVSGTGFGNTIYF	TGTGCCAGCAGCGTATCAGGGACAGGGTTCGGAAACACCATATATTTT
TRBV28	15	few	-	TRBJ1-4	CASSLWVGRDEKLFF	TGTGCCAGCAGTTTATGGGTAGGGAGGGATGAAAAACTGTTTTTT
TRBV7-6	18	many	TRBD1	TRBJ1-1	CASRSITGTGVGWTEAFF	TGTGCCAGCAGGTCCATCACCGGGACAGGGGTCGGGTGGACTGAAGCTTTCTTT
TRBV6-1	16	-	-	TRBJ2-2	CASSYDRGLNTGELFF	TGTGCCAGCAGCTACGACCGGGGGCTGAACACCGGGGAGCTGTTTTTT
TRBV6-5	15	-	-	TRBJ2-5	CASSYSPSSEETQYF	TGTGCCAGCAGTTACTCTCCGTCTAGCGAAGAGACCCAGTACTTC
TRBV11-3	15	-	-	TRBJ2-1	CASSLTGVTYNEQFF	TGTGCCAGCAGCTTAACGGGTGTTACCTACAATGAGCAGTTCTTC
TRBV20-1	14	-	-	TRBJ2-1	CSARGPSSYNEQFF	TGCAGTGCCAGAGGGCCTAGCTCCTACAATGAGCAGTTCTTC
TRBV2	15	-	-	TRBJ1-5	CASSEALGGVQPQHF	TGTGCCAGCAGTGAAGCGCTTGGAGGAGTTCAGCCCCAGCATTTT
TRBV3-1	16	-	TRBD1	TRBJ2-2	CASSPPGQVLTGELFF	TGTGCCAGCAGCCCGCCGGGACAGGTTCTCACCGGGGAGCTGTTTTTT
TRBV7-9	13	-	-	TRBJ2-3	CASSKQTTDTQYF	TGTGCCAGCAGCAAACAAACGACAGATACGCAGTATTTT
TRBV6-1	17	many	-	TRBJ2-1	CASSEALAGGGYNEQFF	TGTGCCAGCAGTGAAGCTTTAGCAGGGGGAGGGTACAATGAGCAGTTCTTC
TRBV20-1	16	-	-	TRBJ2-7	CSARPTETGASYEQYF	TGCAGTGCTAGACCCACCGAGACAGGTGCTTCCTACGAGCAGTACTTC
TRBV7-2	17	few	TRBD2	TRBJ2-1	CASSTISGATSGNEQFF	TGTGCCAGCAGCACAATTAGCGGGGCGACTTCTGGCAATGAGCAGTTCTTC
TRBV9	15	-	-	TRBJ2-1	CASSEEGQTYNEQFF	TGTGCCAGCAGCGAGGAGGGACAGACCTACAATGAGCAGTTCTTC
TRBV7-4	16	-	-	TRBJ1-2	CASSLALGAYADGYTF	TGTGCCAGCAGCTTAGCTTTAGGGGCCTATGCGGATGGCTACACCTTC
TRBV19	14	-	-	TRBJ1-2	CASSPSGLNYGYTF	TGTGCCAGTAGTCCTTCGGGGCTTAACTATGGCTACACCTTC
TRBV7-6	17	many	TRBD2	TRBJ2-3	CASSSPYGGDSTDTQYF	TGTGCCAGCAGCTCCCCCTATGGGGGGGATAGCACAGATACGCAGTATTTT
TRBV27	15	-	-	TRBJ2-3	CASSWAGRFTDTQYF	TGTGCCAGCAGTTGGGCAGGGAGGTTCACAGATACGCAGTATTTT
TRBV7-2	16	many	-	TRBJ2-1	CASSPAQPSSYNEQFF	TGTGCCAGCAGCCCCGCCCAGCCCAGCTCCTACAATGAGCAGTTCTTC
TRBV6-1	17	many	-	TRBJ2-1	CASSARLQSSSYNEQFF	TGTGCCAGCAGTGCCCGGTTACAAAGCAGCTCCTACAATGAGCAGTTCTTC
TRBV4-1	14	few	-	TRBJ1-2	CASSRGLGASGYTF	TGCGCCAGCAGCCGGGGCCTCGGAGCGAGTGGCTACACCTTC
TRBV7-2	16	many	-	TRBJ2-1	CASSLSEGWSYNEQFF	TGTGCCAGCAGCCTATCAGAAGGATGGTCCTACAATGAGCAGTTCTTC
TRBV6-6	22	few	TRBD1	TRBJ2-2	CASSYPLGQGPTSREGTGELFF	TGTGCCAGCAGTTACCCCCTCGGACAGGGACCCACTTCCCGAGAAGGGACCGGGGAGCTGTTTTTT
TRBV10-3	16	few	TRBD1	TRBJ1-5	CAPRKGAKNSNQPQHF	TGTGCCCCCAGGAAGGGGGCGAAAAATAGCAATCAGCCCCAGCATTTT
TRBV12-3/TRBV12-4	16	few	TRBD2	TRBJ2-2	CASSLTSGGAAGELFF	TGTGCCAGCAGTTTAACTAGCGGGGGGGCAGCCGGGGAGCTGTTTTTT
TRBV7-9	16	few	TRBD1	TRBJ2-7	CASSFSPGQGTYEQYF	TGTGCCAGCAGCTTTAGTCCGGGACAGGGGACCTACGAGCAGTACTTC
TRBV18	18	-	TRBD1	TRBJ2-3	CASSPAGQDRILTDTQYF	TGTGCCAGCTCACCAGCGGGCCAGGACAGGATTCTCACAGATACGCAGTATTTT
TRBV20-1	11	few	-	TRBJ2-3	CSARGWGTQYF	TGCAGTGCTAGGGGATGGGGTACGCAGTATTTT
TRBV12-3/TRBV12-4	18	few	TRBD1	TRBJ2-6	CASSRWTGPTSGANVLTF	TGTGCCAGCAGCCGGTGGACAGGGCCAACCTCTGGGGCCAACGTCCTGACTTTC
TRBV4-2	15	few	-	TRBJ1-1	CASSQEQEMNTEAFF	TGTGCCAGCAGCCAAGAGCAGGAGATGAACACTGAAGCTTTCTTT
TRBV12-5	12	-	-	TRBJ2-1	CASGDSYNEQFF	TGTGCTAGTGGTGACTCCTACAATGAGCAGTTCTTC
TRBV7-2	15	many	-	TRBJ2-3	CASSLIGGGTDTQYF	TGTGCCAGCAGCTTAATTGGCGGGGGCACAGATACGCAGTATTTT
TRBV14	14	few	-	TRBJ2-7	CASSKKIGLYEQYF	TGTGCCAGCAGCAAGAAAATAGGGCTCTACGAGCAGTACTTC